This is a list of T cell receptor beta chains from one sample in a study of spatial heterogeneity in lung cancer. TCRdb re-called the 5' RACE reads with MiXCR, one entry per CDR3 protein. Among 51,000 or so distinct CDR3 sequences, 7.4% were seen once, and the ten largest hold around 35%. Source: PBMCs, taken at follow-up. The receptor source for this set is a female donor with early-stage non-small cell lung cancer. Each CDR3 is given without its conserved first and last residue. The order of the fields is V gene, J gene, CDR3 protein.

V gene: TRBV7-9; J gene: TRBJ2-1; CDR3 protein: ASSSTRGEQF
V gene: TRBV18; J gene: TRBJ2-2; CDR3 protein: ASFETGELF
V gene: TRBV20-1; J gene: TRBJ1-1; CDR3 protein: SAREKTANTEAF
V gene: TRBV5-5; J gene: TRBJ1-4; CDR3 protein: ASSLAYRAATNEKLF
V gene: TRBV3-1; J gene: TRBJ1-1; CDR3 protein: ASSQVATGNTEAF
V gene: TRBV5-4; J gene: TRBJ2-6; CDR3 protein: ASSWDRFRANVLT
V gene: TRBV20-1; J gene: TRBJ1-6; CDR3 protein: SALQSRDRVYSPLH
V gene: TRBV12-3/TRBV12-4; J gene: TRBJ2-3; CDR3 protein: ASSFSLITDTQY
V gene: TRBV2; J gene: TRBJ2-6; CDR3 protein: ASLGSSGANVLT
V gene: TRBV12-3/TRBV12-4; J gene: TRBJ1-2; CDR3 protein: ASSKRTDYGYT
V gene: TRBV28; J gene: TRBJ2-1; CDR3 protein: ASGASGVYNEQF
V gene: TRBV7-9; J gene: TRBJ1-1; CDR3 protein: ASSLNTGGTEAF
V gene: TRBV6-5; J gene: TRBJ1-2; CDR3 protein: ASFDLRSPNYGYT
V gene: TRBV7-9; J gene: TRBJ2-3; CDR3 protein: ASSPPSGALTDTQY
V gene: TRBV11-3; J gene: TRBJ2-3; CDR3 protein: ASSFRGSTDTQY
V gene: TRBV4-1; J gene: TRBJ2-5; CDR3 protein: ASSRLPSGTSGGAGETQY
V gene: TRBV5-5; J gene: TRBJ1-6; CDR3 protein: ASSLAPWNSPLH
V gene: TRBV3-1; J gene: TRBJ1-6; CDR3 protein: ASSRDNSPLH
V gene: TRBV20-1; J gene: TRBJ2-3; CDR3 protein: SATGTGVTDTQY
V gene: TRBV20-1; J gene: TRBJ2-3; CDR3 protein: SASRPPGRQSPDTQY
V gene: TRBV6-5; J gene: TRBJ1-4; CDR3 protein: ASSSGTVTTNEKLF
V gene: TRBV24-1; J gene: TRBJ1-5; CDR3 protein: ATSDPRTGNQPQH
V gene: TRBV7-2; J gene: TRBJ1-1; CDR3 protein: ASSLGGLAVAF
V gene: TRBV5-1; J gene: TRBJ1-6; CDR3 protein: ASSPTSGTTNSPLH
V gene: TRBV4-1; J gene: TRBJ2-5; CDR3 protein: ASSQDGGPAETQY
V gene: TRBV27; J gene: TRBJ1-1; CDR3 protein: ASSFFRGNTEAF
V gene: TRBV7-9; J gene: TRBJ1-2; CDR3 protein: ASSLLGEGYGYT
V gene: TRBV3-1; J gene: TRBJ2-3; CDR3 protein: ASSRGTDTQY
V gene: TRBV20-1; J gene: TRBJ2-1; CDR3 protein: SAMKGNEQF
V gene: TRBV7-9; J gene: TRBJ2-5; CDR3 protein: ASSSWSGTDETQY
V gene: TRBV7-6; J gene: TRBJ2-1; CDR3 protein: ASSLGGWGNNEQF
V gene: TRBV6-1; J gene: TRBJ1-1; CDR3 protein: ASRGGGLDTEAF
V gene: TRBV13; J gene: TRBJ1-1; CDR3 protein: ASSTRTGRTEAF
V gene: TRBV7-8; J gene: TRBJ2-4; CDR3 protein: ASSSTGVINIQY
V gene: TRBV11-2; J gene: TRBJ2-2; CDR3 protein: ASSLEGTLNTGELF
V gene: TRBV18; J gene: TRBJ2-7; CDR3 protein: ASSPIGTIYEQY
V gene: TRBV28; J gene: TRBJ1-6; CDR3 protein: ASSLSQERKIGSPLH
V gene: TRBV3-1; J gene: TRBJ1-2; CDR3 protein: ASSRNRVGYT
V gene: TRBV5-1; J gene: TRBJ1-1; CDR3 protein: ASRQGTMNTEAF